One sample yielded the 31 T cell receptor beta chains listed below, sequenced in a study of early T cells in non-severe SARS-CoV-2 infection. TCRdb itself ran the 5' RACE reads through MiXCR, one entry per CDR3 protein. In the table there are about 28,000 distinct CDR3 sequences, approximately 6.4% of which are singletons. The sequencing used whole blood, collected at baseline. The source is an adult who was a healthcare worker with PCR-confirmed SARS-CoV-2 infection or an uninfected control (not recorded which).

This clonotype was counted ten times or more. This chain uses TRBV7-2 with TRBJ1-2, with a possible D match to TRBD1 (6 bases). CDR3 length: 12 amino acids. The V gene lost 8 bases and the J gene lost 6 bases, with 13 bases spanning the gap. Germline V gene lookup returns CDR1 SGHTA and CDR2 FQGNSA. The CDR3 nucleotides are TGTGCCAGCGGGACAAACCGTAATGGCTACACCTTC. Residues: CASGTNRNGYTF. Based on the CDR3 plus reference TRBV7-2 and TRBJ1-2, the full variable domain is GAGVSQSPSNKVTEKGKDVELRCDPISGHTALYWYRQSLGQGLEFLIYFQGNSAPDKSGLPSDRFSAERTGGSVSTLTIQRTQQEDSAVYLCASGTNRNGYTFGSGTRLTVV.

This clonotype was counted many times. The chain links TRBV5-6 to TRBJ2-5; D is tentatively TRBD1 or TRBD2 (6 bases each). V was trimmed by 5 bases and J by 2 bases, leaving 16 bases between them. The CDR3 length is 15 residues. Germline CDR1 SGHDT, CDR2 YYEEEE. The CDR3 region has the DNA TGTGCCAGCAGGCTGGAGGGGGTAGGGCAAGAGACCCAGTACTTC. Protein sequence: CASRLEGVGQETQYF. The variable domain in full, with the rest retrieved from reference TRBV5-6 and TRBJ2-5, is DAGVTQSPTHLIKTRGQQVTLRCSPKSGHDTVSWYQQALGQGPQFIFQYYEEEERQRGNFPDRFSGHQFPNYSSELNVNALLLGDSALYLCASRLEGVGQETQYFGPGTRLLVL.

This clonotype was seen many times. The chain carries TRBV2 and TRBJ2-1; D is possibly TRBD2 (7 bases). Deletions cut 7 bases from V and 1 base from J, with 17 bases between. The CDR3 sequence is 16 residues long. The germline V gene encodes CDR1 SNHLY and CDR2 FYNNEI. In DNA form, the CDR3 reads TGTGCCAGCACCCCCCGGGGGGCCGAATCCTACAATGAGCAGTTCTTC. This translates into CASTPRGAESYNEQFF.

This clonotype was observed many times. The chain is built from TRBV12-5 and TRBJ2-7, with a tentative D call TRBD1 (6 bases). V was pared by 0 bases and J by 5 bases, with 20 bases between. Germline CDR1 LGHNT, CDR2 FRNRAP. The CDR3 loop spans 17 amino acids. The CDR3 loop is CASGLVPRVGGPNEQYF. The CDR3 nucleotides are TGTGCTAGTGGTTTGGTTCCTCGCGTAGGGGGTCCCAACGAGCAGTACTTC.

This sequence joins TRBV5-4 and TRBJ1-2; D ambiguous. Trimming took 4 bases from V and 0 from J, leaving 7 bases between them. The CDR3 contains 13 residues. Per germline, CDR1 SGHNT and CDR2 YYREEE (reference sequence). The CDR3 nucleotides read TGTGCCAGCAGCCTAGACACTAACTATGGCTACACCTTC. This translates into CASSLDTNYGYTF. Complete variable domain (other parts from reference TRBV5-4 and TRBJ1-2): ETGVTQSPTHLIKTRGQQVTLRCSSQSGHNTVSWYQQALGQGPQFIFQYYREEENGRGNFPPRFSGLQFPNYSSELNVNALELDDSALYLCASSLDTNYGYTFGSGTRLTVV.

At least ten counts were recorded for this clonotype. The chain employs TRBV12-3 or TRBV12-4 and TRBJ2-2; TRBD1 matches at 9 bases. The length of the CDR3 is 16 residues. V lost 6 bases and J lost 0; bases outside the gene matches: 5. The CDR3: CASRMNRGPNTGELFF. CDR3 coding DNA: TGTGCCAGCAGGATGAACAGGGGGCCGAACACCGGGGAGCTGTTTTTT.

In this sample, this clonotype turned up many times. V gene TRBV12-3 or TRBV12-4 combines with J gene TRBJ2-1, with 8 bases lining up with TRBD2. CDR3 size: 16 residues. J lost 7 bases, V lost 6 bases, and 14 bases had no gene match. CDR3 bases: TGTGCCAGCAGCTTGCTGACTAGCGCCCTAGCTAATGAGCAGTTCTTC. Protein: CASSLLTSALANEQFF.

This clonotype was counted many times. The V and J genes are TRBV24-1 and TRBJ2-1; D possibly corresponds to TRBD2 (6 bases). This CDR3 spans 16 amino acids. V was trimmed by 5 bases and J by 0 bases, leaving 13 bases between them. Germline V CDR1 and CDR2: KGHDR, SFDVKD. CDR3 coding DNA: TGTGCCACCAGTGGGGGTAGCGGAAGCTCCTACAATGAGCAGTTCTTC. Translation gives CATSGGSGSSYNEQFF.

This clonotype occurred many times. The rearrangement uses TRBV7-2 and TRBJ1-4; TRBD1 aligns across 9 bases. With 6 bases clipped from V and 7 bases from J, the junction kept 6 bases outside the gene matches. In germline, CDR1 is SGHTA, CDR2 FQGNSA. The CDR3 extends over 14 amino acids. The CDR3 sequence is CASRAGQGSEKLFF. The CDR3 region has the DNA TGTGCCAGCAGAGCGGGACAGGGTAGTGAAAAACTGTTTTTT.

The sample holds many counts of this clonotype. The CDR3 here is CASSLDRETMNTEAFF. In DNA form, the CDR3 reads TGTGCCAGCAGTCTGGACAGAGAAACTATGAACACTGAAGCTTTCTTT. The chain couples TRBV27 to TRBJ1-1, with D possibly TRBD1 on 6 matching bases. CDR3 size: 16 residues. V lost 5 bases and J lost 0, with 16 bases in between. Germline V gives CDR1 MNHEY, CDR2 SMNVEV (reference sequence).

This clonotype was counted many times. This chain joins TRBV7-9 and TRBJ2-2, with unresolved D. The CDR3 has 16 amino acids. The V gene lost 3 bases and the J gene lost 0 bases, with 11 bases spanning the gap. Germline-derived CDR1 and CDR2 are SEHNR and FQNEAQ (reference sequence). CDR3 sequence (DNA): TGTGCCAGCAGCTTTCGGTCAGACACGAACACCGGGGAGCTGTTTTTT. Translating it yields CASSFRSDTNTGELFF.

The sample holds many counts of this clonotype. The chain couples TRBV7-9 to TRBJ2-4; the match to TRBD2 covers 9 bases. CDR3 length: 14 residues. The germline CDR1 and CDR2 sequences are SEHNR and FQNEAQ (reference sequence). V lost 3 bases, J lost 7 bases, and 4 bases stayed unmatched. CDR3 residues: CASSFSGSVNIQYF. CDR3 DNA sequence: TGTGCCAGCAGCTTTAGCGGGAGCGTGAACATTCAGTACTTC.

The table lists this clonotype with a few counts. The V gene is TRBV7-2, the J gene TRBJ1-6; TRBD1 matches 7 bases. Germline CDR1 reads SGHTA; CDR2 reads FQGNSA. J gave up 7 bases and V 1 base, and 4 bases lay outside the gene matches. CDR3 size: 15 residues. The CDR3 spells CASSLEGAKNSPLHF. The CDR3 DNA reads TGTGCCAGCAGCTTAGAGGGGGCGAAGAATTCACCCCTCCACTTT.

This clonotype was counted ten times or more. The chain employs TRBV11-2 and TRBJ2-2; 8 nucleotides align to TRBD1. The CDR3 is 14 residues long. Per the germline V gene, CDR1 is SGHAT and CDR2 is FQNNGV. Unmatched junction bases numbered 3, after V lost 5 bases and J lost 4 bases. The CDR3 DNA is TGTGCCAGCAGCCCGGGGACAGGCACCGGGGAGCTGTTTTTT. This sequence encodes CASSPGTGTGELFF.

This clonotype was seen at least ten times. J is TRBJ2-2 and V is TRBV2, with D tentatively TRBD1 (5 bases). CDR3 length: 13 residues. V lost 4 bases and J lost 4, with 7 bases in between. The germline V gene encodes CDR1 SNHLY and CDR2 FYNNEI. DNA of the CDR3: TGTGCCAGCAGTGCCAGGGTCACCGGGGAGCTGTTTTTT. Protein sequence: CASSARVTGELFF.

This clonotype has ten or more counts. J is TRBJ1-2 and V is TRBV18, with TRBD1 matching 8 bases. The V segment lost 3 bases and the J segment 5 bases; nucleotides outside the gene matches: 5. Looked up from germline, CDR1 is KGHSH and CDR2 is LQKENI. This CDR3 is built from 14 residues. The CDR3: CASSPDRESYGYTF. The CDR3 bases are TGTGCCAGCTCACCGGACAGGGAATCGTATGGCTACACCTTC.

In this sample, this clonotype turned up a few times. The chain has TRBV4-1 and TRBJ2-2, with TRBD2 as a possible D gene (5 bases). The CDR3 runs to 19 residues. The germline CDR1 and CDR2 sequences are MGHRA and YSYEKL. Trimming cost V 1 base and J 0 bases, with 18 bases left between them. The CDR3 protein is CASSQAQRGSPANTGELFF. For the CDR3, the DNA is TGCGCCAGCAGCCAAGCCCAACGAGGGAGCCCGGCGAACACCGGGGAGCTGTTTTTT.

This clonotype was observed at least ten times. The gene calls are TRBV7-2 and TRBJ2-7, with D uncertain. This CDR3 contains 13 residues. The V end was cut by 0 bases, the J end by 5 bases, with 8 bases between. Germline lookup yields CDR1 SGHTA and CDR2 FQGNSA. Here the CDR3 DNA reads TGTGCCAGCAGCTTAGCTCGGAACGACGAGCAGTACTTC. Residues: CASSLARNDEQYF.

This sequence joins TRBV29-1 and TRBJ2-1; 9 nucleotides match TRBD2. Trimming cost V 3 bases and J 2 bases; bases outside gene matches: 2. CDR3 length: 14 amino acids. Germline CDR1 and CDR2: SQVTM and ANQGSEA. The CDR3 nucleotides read TGCAGCGTTGATGGCGGGAGGGCCTACAATGAGCAGTTCTTC. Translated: CSVDGGRAYNEQFF.

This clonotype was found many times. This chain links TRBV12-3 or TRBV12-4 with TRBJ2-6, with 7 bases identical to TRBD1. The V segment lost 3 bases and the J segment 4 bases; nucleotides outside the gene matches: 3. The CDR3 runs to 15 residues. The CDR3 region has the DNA TGTGCCAGCAGTTTGGGGACAGTCGGGGCCAACGTCCTGACTTTC. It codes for CASSLGTVGANVLTF.

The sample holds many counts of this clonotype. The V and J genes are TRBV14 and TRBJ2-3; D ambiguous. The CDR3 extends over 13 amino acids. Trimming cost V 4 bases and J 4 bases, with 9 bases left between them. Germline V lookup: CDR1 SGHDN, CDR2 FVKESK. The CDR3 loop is CASSRNTADTQYF. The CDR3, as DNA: TGTGCCAGCAGCCGGAATACGGCAGATACGCAGTATTTT.

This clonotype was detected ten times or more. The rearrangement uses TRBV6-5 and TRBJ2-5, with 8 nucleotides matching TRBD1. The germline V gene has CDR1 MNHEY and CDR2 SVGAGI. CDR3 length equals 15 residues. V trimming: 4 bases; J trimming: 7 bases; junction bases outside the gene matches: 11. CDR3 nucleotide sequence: TGTGCCAGCAGTTCGGACAGGGCCTACAGGGGGACCCAGTACTTC. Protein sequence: CASSSDRAYRGTQYF.

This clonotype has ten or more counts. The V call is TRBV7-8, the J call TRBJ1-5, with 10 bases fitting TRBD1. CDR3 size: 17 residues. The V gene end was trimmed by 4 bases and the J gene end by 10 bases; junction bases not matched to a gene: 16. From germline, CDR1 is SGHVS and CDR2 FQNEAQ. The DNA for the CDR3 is TGTGCCAGCAGCTCCCCGTCCCCGGGACAGGGGCATGACCCCCAGCATTTT. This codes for CASSSPSPGQGHDPQHF.

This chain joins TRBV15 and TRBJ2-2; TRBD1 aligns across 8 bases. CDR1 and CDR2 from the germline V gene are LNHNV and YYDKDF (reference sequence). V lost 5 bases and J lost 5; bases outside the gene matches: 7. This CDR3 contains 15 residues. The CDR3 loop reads CATSPGTGDTGELFF. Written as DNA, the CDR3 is TGTGCCACCAGCCCTGGGACAGGAGATACCGGGGAGCTGTTTTTT.

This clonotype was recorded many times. The CDR3 loop is CASASGENQPQHF. The CDR3 DNA reads as TGTGCCAGCGCTTCAGGGGAGAATCAGCCCCAGCATTTT. The rearrangement links TRBV18 to TRBJ1-5; D is perhaps TRBD1 (6 bases). Germline-derived CDR1 and CDR2 are KGHSH and LQKENI. CDR3 size: 13 residues. Trimming removed 8 bases from V and 4 bases from J, with 12 bases in between.

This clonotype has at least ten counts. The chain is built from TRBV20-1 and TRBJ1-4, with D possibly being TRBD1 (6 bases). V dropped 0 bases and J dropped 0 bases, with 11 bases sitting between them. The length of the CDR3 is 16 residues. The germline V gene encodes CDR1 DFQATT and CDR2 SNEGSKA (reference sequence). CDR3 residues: CSAREPGQSTNEKLFF. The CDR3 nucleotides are TGCAGTGCTAGAGAACCGGGACAATCAACTAATGAAAAACTGTTTTTT.

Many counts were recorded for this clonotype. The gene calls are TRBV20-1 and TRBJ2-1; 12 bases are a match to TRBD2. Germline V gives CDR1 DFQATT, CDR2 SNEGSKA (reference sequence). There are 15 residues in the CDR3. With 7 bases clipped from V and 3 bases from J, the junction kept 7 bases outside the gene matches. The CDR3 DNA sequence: TGCAGTGTCACCCCGACTAGCGGGGGCTACAATGAGCAGTTCTTC. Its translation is CSVTPTSGGYNEQFF.

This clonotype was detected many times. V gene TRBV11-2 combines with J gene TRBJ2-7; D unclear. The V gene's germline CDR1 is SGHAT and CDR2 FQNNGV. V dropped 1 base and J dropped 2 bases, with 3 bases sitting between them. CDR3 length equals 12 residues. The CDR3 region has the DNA TGTGCCAGCAGCTTAGTCACCTACGAGCAGTACTTC. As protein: CASSLVTYEQYF.

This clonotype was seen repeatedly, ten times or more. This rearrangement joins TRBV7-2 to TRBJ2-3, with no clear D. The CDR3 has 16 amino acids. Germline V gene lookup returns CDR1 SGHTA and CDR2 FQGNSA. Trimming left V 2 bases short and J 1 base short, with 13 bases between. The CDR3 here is CASSLSEAGGTDTQYF. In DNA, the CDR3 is TGTGCCAGCAGCTTATCTGAGGCAGGAGGCACAGATACGCAGTATTTT.

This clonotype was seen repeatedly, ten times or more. CDR3 region: CASSYAVQGQPQHF. CDR3 coding DNA: TGTGCCAGCAGTTACGCGGTCCAGGGACAGCCCCAGCATTTT. The chain recombines TRBV6-2 or TRBV6-3 with TRBJ1-5, with D possibly being TRBD1 (5 bases). This CDR3 is 14 amino acids long. Germline values: CDR1 MNHEY, CDR2 SVGEGT. The V gene lost 2 bases and the J gene lost 7 bases, with 12 bases spanning the gap.

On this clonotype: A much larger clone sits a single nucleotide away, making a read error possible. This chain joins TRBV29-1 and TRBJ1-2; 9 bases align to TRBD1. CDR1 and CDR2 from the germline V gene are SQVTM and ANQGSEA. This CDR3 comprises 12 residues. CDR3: CSVRTGDYDYTF. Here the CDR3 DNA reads TGCAGCGTTCGGACAGGGGACTATGACTACACCTTC.